This T cell receptor beta chain emerged from a study of T-cell memory formation after mild COVID-19. Overall study: Largely, the TCR clusters proved donor specific. Whole-study results and caveats: A subset of responding clones appeared in pre-infection memory, suggesting cross-reactive memory joined. The main location of contracting CD4+ clones was CM and EM, and that of contracting CD8+ clones was EMRA.

The CDR3 loop spans 16 amino acids. Germline V gene data show CDR1 as DFQATT and CDR2 as SNEGSKA (reference sequence). The junction had 6 bases not matched to a gene; V was cut back by 3 bases and J by 5 bases. UMIs and sample barcodes were carried by the TCR alpha and TCR beta cDNA libraries that 5'RACE produced using constant-segment primers. TCRdb called the 5' RACE reads again in MiXCR, with one record for every CDR3 protein. The top ten clones hold about 8.8% of a sample with 400,000 to 500,000 distinct CDR3 sequences, 20% of them seen once. This clonotype appeared a few times. Its antigen remains unidentified.

The rearrangement uses TRBV20-1 and TRBJ2-2, with TRBD2 matching 13 bases. The TCR was taken from an adult woman who had mild COVID-19 (a few samples of this study predate the infection). Cell type and time point are not known. The sample was PBMCs or a T cell subset sorted from them (not recorded which). The CDR3 DNA reads TGCAGTGCTAGGACTAGCGGGAGGTCGGGGACCGGGGAGCTGTTTTTT. Protein sequence: CSARTSGRSGTGELFF.